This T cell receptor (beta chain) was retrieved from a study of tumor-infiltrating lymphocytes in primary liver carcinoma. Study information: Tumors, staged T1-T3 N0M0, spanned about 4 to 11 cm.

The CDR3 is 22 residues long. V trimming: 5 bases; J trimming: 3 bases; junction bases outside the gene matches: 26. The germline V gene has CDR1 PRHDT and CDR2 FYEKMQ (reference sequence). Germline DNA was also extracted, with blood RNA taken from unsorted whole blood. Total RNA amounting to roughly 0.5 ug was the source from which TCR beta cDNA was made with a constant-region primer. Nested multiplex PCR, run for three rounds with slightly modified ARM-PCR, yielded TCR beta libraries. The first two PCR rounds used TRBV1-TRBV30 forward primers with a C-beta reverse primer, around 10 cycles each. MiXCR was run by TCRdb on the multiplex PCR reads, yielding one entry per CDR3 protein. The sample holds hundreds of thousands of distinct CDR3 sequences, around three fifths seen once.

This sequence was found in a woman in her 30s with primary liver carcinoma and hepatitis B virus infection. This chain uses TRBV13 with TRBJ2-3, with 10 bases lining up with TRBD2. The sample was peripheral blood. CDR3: CASSNRAGGPLAGGLKTDTQYF. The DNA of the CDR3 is TGTGCCAGCAGCAACCGGGCCGGCGGGCCGTTAGCGGGAGGACTAAAGACAGATACGCAGTATTTT.